A single sample is the source of the 27 T cell receptor beta chains below, sequenced in a study of beta chain features in type 1 diabetes. As every portion of the isolated RNA was reverse transcribed, the sequencing read expressed TCRB transcripts. The table came from immunoSEQ multiplex PCR; TCRdb's copy has only in-frame clones and leaves some out. The table includes 680,000 or so clones, roughly 16% detected once. The specimen was naive CD4+ T cells from blood. The origin of the receptors is a man in his late teens or twenties in good health.

The chain combines TRBV5-4 with TRBJ2-6; D ambiguous. This CDR3 region has 13 residues. The V gene's germline CDR1 is SGHNT and CDR2 YYREEE (reference sequence). Here the CDR3 reads CAMRSSGANVLTF. CDR3 in DNA: TGTGCAATGAGGAGCTCTGGGGCCAACGTCCTGACTTTC.

This sequence joins TRBV9 and TRBJ1-6; TRBD1 matches 8 bases. Germline V lookup: CDR1 SGDLS, CDR2 YYNGEE. The CDR3 has 15 residues. Trimming removed 1 base from V and 8 bases from J; junction bases left unmatched: 5. In nucleotides, the CDR3 is TGTGCCAGCAGCGTAATTCAGGGGGCTTATTCACCCCTCCACTTT. Translated, it gives CASSVIQGAYSPLHF. Combining the CDR3 with reference TRBV9 and TRBJ1-6 gives the whole variable domain DSGVTQTPKHLITATGQRVTLRCSPRSGDLSVYWYQQSLDQGLQFLIQYYNGEERAKGNILERFSAQQFPDLHSELNLSSLELGDSALYFCASSVIQGAYSPLHFGNGTRLTVT.

This chain links TRBV29-1 with TRBJ1-1; a weak D match, TRBD1 (6 bases). Looked up from germline, CDR1 is SQVTM and CDR2 is ANQGSEA. The CDR3 is 13 amino acids. V was pared by 7 bases and J by 11 bases, with 23 bases between. The CDR3: CSGRDNHLVGAFF. Here the CDR3 DNA reads TGCAGCGGAAGGGACAACCATCTAGTTGGGGCTTTCTTT.

V is TRBV27 and J is TRBJ2-5; 7 nucleotides line up with TRBD1. Germline CDR1 reads MNHEY; CDR2 reads SMNVEV (reference sequence). V lost 0 bases, J lost 2 bases, and 3 bases stayed unmatched. The CDR3 loop spans 15 amino acids. This CDR3 reads CASSLSWGQQETQYF. Here the CDR3 DNA reads TGTGCCAGCAGTTTATCGTGGGGACAGCAAGAGACCCAGTACTTC.

This rearrangement joins TRBV27 to TRBJ1-4; D unclear. V lost 7 bases and J 8 bases, leaving 14 bases between the germline ends. CDR1 and CDR2 (germline): MNHEY, SMNVEV (reference sequence). CDR3 size: 13 residues. This CDR3 reads CASTNFGGEKLFF. In DNA, the CDR3 is TGTGCCAGCACCAACTTCGGAGGAGAAAAACTGTTTTTT.

This sequence joins TRBV15 and TRBJ2-2; no reliable D call. The germline V and J ends were trimmed by 1 base and 1 base, with 4 bases remaining between them. The CDR3 loop spans 14 amino acids. Germline V gene lookup returns CDR1 LNHNV and CDR2 YYDKDF (reference sequence). In nucleotides, the CDR3 is TGTGCCACCAGCAGAGTCGAGAACACCGGGGAGCTGTTTTTT. It is translated as CATSRVENTGELFF.

The chain is built from TRBV9 and TRBJ1-3; 7 bases are shared with TRBD1. Germline V gene lookup returns CDR1 SGDLS and CDR2 YYNGEE. The trim removed 3 bases at V and 5 bases at J, leaving 8 bases unmatched. CDR3 length: 15 amino acids. The CDR3 nucleotides read TGTGCCAGCAGCGCCAGGGACAGACACCGAAACACCATATATTTT. This translates into CASSARDRHRNTIYF.

This clone was counted between two and nine times. The chain carries TRBV12-5 and TRBJ1-2, with TRBD1 as a possible D gene (6 bases). The CDR3 loop spans 15 amino acids. Per the germline V gene, CDR1 is LGHNT and CDR2 is FRNRAP. Trimming removed 4 bases at V and 2 bases at J, with 14 bases between. In DNA, the CDR3 is TGTGCTAGTGGTTCCGAGGCGACAGGAAACTATGGCTACACCTTC. Amino acids: CASGSEATGNYGYTF.

A few counts support this clone. The V gene is TRBV18, the J gene TRBJ1-1; no clear D. Germline V gene data show CDR1 as KGHSH and CDR2 as LQKENI. This CDR3 has 18 residues. V was trimmed by 1 base and J by 0 bases, leaving 18 bases between them. The chain's CDR3 is CASSPLGGGSAMNTEAFF. In DNA, the CDR3 is TGTGCCAGCTCACCACTGGGAGGTGGTTCGGCAATGAACACTGAAGCTTTCTTT.

In its sample, this clone was seen a few times. The chain is built from TRBV28 and TRBJ2-1; no clear D gene. The CDR3 is 17 amino acids. Deletions cut 6 bases from V and 0 bases from J, with 18 bases between. Germline loops: CDR1 MDHEN, CDR2 SYDVKM. In DNA, the CDR3 is TGTGCCAGCAGATACCTGTGGAGCGCGAGCTCCTACAATGAGCAGTTCTTC. Its translation is CASRYLWSASSYNEQFF.

The sample holds a few counts of this clone. The rearrangement links TRBV7-3 to TRBJ2-1, with D possibly TRBD1 on 7 matching bases. V lost 3 bases to trimming and J lost 4 bases, with 13 bases between them. Germline CDR1 is SGHTA and CDR2 is FQGTGA. CDR3 length: 15 amino acids. The CDR3 DNA reads TGTGCCAGCAGCTTCACAGGGGAGGAATACAATGAGCAGTTCTTC. Translating gives CASSFTGEEYNEQFF.

The chain recombines TRBV2 with TRBJ2-7; tentatively, D is TRBD1 (6 bases). This CDR3 has 11 residues. V shed 5 bases and J shed 10 bases, with 12 bases lying between them. Per germline, CDR1 SNHLY and CDR2 FYNNEI. CDR3 loop: CASSLTGPQYF. As DNA, the CDR3 is TGTGCCAGCAGTTTGACAGGACCACAGTACTTC.

Note on this clone: Its ends do not fully match the called genes, so a read error is possible. J is TRBJ2-7 and V is TRBV9, with TRBD1 matching over 7 bases. The CDR3 extends over 15 amino acids. CDR1 and CDR2 (germline): SGDLS, YYNGEE. As DNA, the CDR3 is TGTGCCAGCAGCGTAGGGGGACAGAGCTCCTACGAGCAGCACTTC. This translates into CASSVGGQSSYEQHF.

Only a few counts were recorded for this clone. CDR3 sequence reads: CASSYKTGLYGYTF. The CDR3 coding sequence is TGTGCCAGCAGTTACAAGACGGGACTCTATGGCTACACCTTC. This sequence joins TRBV6-5 and TRBJ1-2, with D possibly being TRBD1 (5 bases). Trimming took 2 bases from V and 4 from J, leaving 11 bases between them. Germline CDR1 is MNHEY and CDR2 is SVGAGI. The CDR3 is made up of 14 amino acids.

As to this clone: Other DNA sequences in the same sample also yield this CDR3. The rearrangement joins TRBV18 to TRBJ2-7, with D unclear. This CDR3 spans 13 amino acids. V was cut by 3 bases and J by 1 base, with 7 bases left in between. Germline V gene lookup returns CDR1 KGHSH and CDR2 LQKENI. CDR3: CASSPGPSYEQYF. The DNA of the CDR3 is TGTGCCAGCTCACCCGGACCGTCCTACGAGCAGTACTTC.

This clone showed up just a few times. The chain employs TRBV19 and TRBJ2-1, with 9 bases that match TRBD2. With 3 bases clipped from V and 5 bases from J, the junction kept 11 bases outside the gene matches. CDR1 and CDR2 from the germline V gene are LNHDA and SQIVND (reference sequence). This CDR3 contains 17 residues. The CDR3 sequence is CASSIFRTSAGDNEQFF. The DNA of the CDR3 is TGTGCCAGTAGTATTTTTCGGACTAGCGCAGGAGACAATGAGCAGTTCTTC.

This clone was counted a few times. V and J are TRBV18 and TRBJ2-1, with 7 bases fitting TRBD2. CDR1 is KGHSH and CDR2 is LQKENI in the germline V gene. The CDR3 extends over 16 amino acids. The trim removed 2 bases at V and 9 bases at J, leaving 13 bases unmatched. CDR3 residues: CASSPRSSGGGGEQFF. The CDR3 DNA reads as TGTGCCAGCTCACCAAGGTCTAGCGGAGGTGGGGGTGAGCAGTTCTTC.

V gene TRBV5-6 combines with J gene TRBJ2-7, with D possibly being TRBD1 or TRBD2 (6 bases each). Germline-derived CDR1 and CDR2 are SGHDT and YYEEEE. Trimming removed 0 bases at V and 3 bases at J, with 13 bases between. The CDR3 is 15 amino acids. CDR3 residues: CASSLAGAGNYEQYF. Here the CDR3 DNA reads TGTGCCAGCAGCTTGGCAGGGGCGGGGAACTACGAGCAGTACTTC.

The chain employs TRBV7-2 and TRBJ2-7; weak D call: TRBD2 (5 bases). The CDR3 sequence is 11 residues long. The germline V gene encodes CDR1 SGHTA and CDR2 FQGNSA. Deletions cut 6 bases from V and 7 bases from J, with 10 bases between. The chain's CDR3 is CASRGSGEQYF. The DNA for the CDR3 is TGTGCCAGCAGGGGTTCGGGAGAGCAGTACTTC.

The V and J genes are TRBV29-1 and TRBJ2-5; no firm D call. CDR1 SQVTM and CDR2 ANQGSEA come from the germline V gene. Trimming shortened V by 0 bases and J by 11 bases, and 7 bases separated the two germline ends. This CDR3 spans 10 amino acids. CDR3: CSVEEREQYF. Written as DNA, the CDR3 is TGCAGCGTTGAAGAACGAGAGCAGTACTTC.

J is TRBJ1-5 and V is TRBV7-9; D remains ambiguous. CDR1 SEHNR and CDR2 FQNEAQ come from the germline V gene (reference sequence). This CDR3 has 15 amino acids. Trimming shortened V by 3 bases and J by 0 bases, and 9 bases separated the two germline ends. The CDR3 is CASSLGGNSNQPQHF. The CDR3 nucleotides read TGTGCCAGCAGCTTGGGAGGGAATAGCAATCAGCCCCAGCATTTT. The full variable domain, rest sourced from reference TRBV7-9 and TRBJ1-5, is DTGVSQNPRHKITKRGQNVTFRCDPISEHNRLYWYRQTLGQGPEFLTYFQNEAQLEKSRLLSDRFSAERPKGSFSTLEIQRTEQGDSAMYLCASSLGGNSNQPQHFGDGTRLSIL.

The rearrangement uses TRBV7-9 and TRBJ1-6, with D unresolved. The CDR3 runs to 14 residues. V was pared by 7 bases and J by 7 bases, with 14 bases between. Germline assignment: CDR1 SEHNR and CDR2 FQNEAQ (reference sequence). CDR3 loop: CASIAIPGNSPLHF. CDR3 sequence (DNA): TGTGCCAGCATCGCTATCCCGGGCAATTCACCCCTCCACTTT. Full variable domain (outside the CDR3, taken from reference TRBV7-9 and TRBJ1-6): DTGVSQNPRHKITKRGQNVTFRCDPISEHNRLYWYRQTLGQGPEFLTYFQNEAQLEKSRLLSDRFSAERPKGSFSTLEIQRTEQGDSAMYLCASIAIPGNSPLHFGNGTRLTVT.

The rearrangement links TRBV7-2 to TRBJ1-1, with D perhaps TRBD1 (5 bases). The CDR3 totals 16 residues. Trimming cost V 2 bases and J 0 bases, with 13 bases left between them. Per germline, CDR1 SGHTA and CDR2 FQGNSA. The CDR3 sequence is CASSLSGGGLNTEAFF. CDR3 DNA: TGTGCCAGCAGCTTATCAGGCGGGGGGTTGAACACTGAAGCTTTCTTT.

V gene TRBV25-1 combines with J gene TRBJ2-7; 7 positions match TRBD1. The length of the CDR3 is 15 residues. The junction had 6 bases not matched to a gene; V was cut back by 3 bases and J by 1 base. Per germline, CDR1 MGHDK and CDR2 SYGVNS. CDR3 residues: CASSDAGTVSYEQYF. The CDR3 nucleotides are TGTGCCAGCAGTGACGCCGGGACAGTTTCCTACGAGCAGTACTTC.

The rearrangement links TRBV6-5 to TRBJ2-1; TRBD2 matches 7 bases. Germline lookup yields CDR1 MNHEY and CDR2 SVGAGI. This CDR3 region has 16 residues. With V trimmed by 2 bases and J by 8 bases, 12 bases remained unmatched. The CDR3: CASSYTPSGAWDEQFF. The CDR3 DNA reads as TGTGCCAGCAGTTACACCCCTAGCGGAGCCTGGGATGAGCAGTTCTTC.

This clone was observed a handful of times. The chain couples TRBV4-3 to TRBJ2-1; D is possibly TRBD1 (5 bases). The V gene lost 0 bases and the J gene lost 12 bases, with 15 bases spanning the gap. The CDR3 has 14 amino acids. CDR1 and CDR2 (germline): LGHNA, YSLEER. The chain's CDR3 is CASSQDNQGWVQFF. The CDR3 nucleotides read TGCGCCAGCAGCCAAGATAATCAGGGATGGGTGCAGTTCTTC.

There are a few counts of this clone. The gene calls are TRBV18 and TRBJ2-7, with D perhaps given as TRBD1 or TRBD2 (5 bases each). This CDR3 comprises 15 residues. Trimming removed 2 bases from V and 2 bases from J, with 13 bases in between. Looked up from germline, CDR1 is KGHSH and CDR2 is LQKENI. DNA for the CDR3: TGTGCCAGCTCACCAGGGACGGCAGGTACCTACGAGCAGTACTTC. The encoded protein is CASSPGTAGTYEQYF.